Presented here are 29 T cell receptor beta chains from one specimen sequenced in a study of shared clonotypes between healthy human individuals. Assay: immunoSEQ multiplex PCR; the TCRdb copy retains only in-frame clones and omits some. The sample has roughly 1,500,000 clones; about 98.5% are singletons. The sample consisted of naive CD4+ T cells sorted from blood. Indicated subset: CD45RA+ positively selected. These receptor sequences come from a man aged 25-45 years in good health.

This chain links TRBV15 with TRBJ1-4, with D uncertain. Trimming shortened V by 4 bases and J by 6 bases, and 9 bases separated the two germline ends. Germline assignment: CDR1 LNHNV and CDR2 YYDKDF (reference sequence). This CDR3 region has 13 residues. DNA of the CDR3: TGTGCCACCAGCATACCTTTGGATGAAAAACTGTTTTTT. This sequence encodes CATSIPLDEKLFF.

This clone was detected only once. The chain joins TRBV5-1 to TRBJ2-7; a weak D match, TRBD1 (6 bases). The CDR3 is made up of 14 amino acids. Trimming took 2 bases from V and 0 from J, leaving 9 bases between them. In germline, CDR1 is SGHRS, CDR2 YFSETQ. The CDR3 protein is CASSFQDSSYEQYF. The CDR3 nucleotides read TGCGCCAGCAGCTTTCAGGACAGCTCCTACGAGCAGTACTTC.

The chain is built from TRBV7-2 and TRBJ2-7, with 7 bases fitting TRBD2. Per germline, CDR1 SGHTA and CDR2 FQGNSA. With V trimmed by 5 bases and J by 5 bases, 9 bases remained unmatched. There are 14 residues in the CDR3. The CDR3 loop is CASSLLAGLDEQYF. The CDR3 coding sequence is TGTGCCAGCAGCCTCTTAGCGGGTCTAGACGAGCAGTACTTC. Looking up the rest from reference TRBV7-2 and TRBJ2-7 gives the full variable domain: GAGVSQSPSNKVTEKGKDVELRCDPISGHTALYWYRQSLGQGLEFLIYFQGNSAPDKSGLPSDRFSAERTGGSVSTLTIQRTQQEDSAVYLCASSLLAGLDEQYFGPGTRLTVT.

The chain combines TRBV27 with TRBJ2-1; a possible D gene is TRBD1 (5 bases). Germline loops: CDR1 MNHEY, CDR2 SMNVEV (reference sequence). The CDR3 is 13 amino acids. With 6 bases removed from V and 15 bases from J, the gap between germline ends came to 21 bases. The CDR3 loop is CASRIRLQDGWFF. The CDR3 nucleotides read TGTGCCAGCAGAATTCGGTTACAGGATGGTTGGTTCTTC.

The chain couples TRBV29-1 to TRBJ2-3; 12 nucleotides agree with TRBD2. The CDR3 is 15 residues long. The V gene end was trimmed by 4 bases and the J gene end by 2 bases; junction bases not matched to a gene: 4. The germline V gene encodes CDR1 SQVTM and CDR2 ANQGSEA. The CDR3 here is CSVGGLAGTTDTQYF. The CDR3 region has the DNA TGCAGCGTTGGAGGACTAGCGGGGACCACAGATACGCAGTATTTT.

The V gene is TRBV7-2, the J gene TRBJ2-5; 9 positions agree with TRBD2. The V and J ends lost 5 bases and 6 bases, in that order; junction bases with no gene match: 13. This CDR3 has 16 residues. Germline CDR1 and CDR2: SGHTA and FQGNSA. CDR3 DNA: TGTGCCAGCAGCCCGCCGTCGGCGGGAGGGCCTCAGACCCAGTACTTC. This gives the protein CASSPPSAGGPQTQYF.

The rearrangement joins TRBV28 to TRBJ2-7; 8 bases fit TRBD2. V lost 5 bases, J lost 7 bases, and 13 bases stayed unmatched. This CDR3 contains 15 residues. From germline, CDR1 is MDHEN and CDR2 SYDVKM. CDR3 in amino acids: CASSPTTPGGIEQYF. CDR3 sequence (DNA): TGTGCCAGCAGTCCAACTACCCCGGGAGGGATTGAGCAGTACTTC.

The gene calls are TRBV18 and TRBJ1-2; 9 bases align to TRBD1. Germline CDR1 is KGHSH and CDR2 is LQKENI. The length of the CDR3 is 14 residues. Germline trimming cut 3 bases from V and 7 bases from J; bases unmatched to any gene: 6. The CDR3 coding sequence is TGTGCCAGCTCACCTAGGGACAGGGCTGCTGGCTACACCTTC. Amino acid sequence: CASSPRDRAAGYTF. The full variable domain, rest sourced from reference TRBV18 and TRBJ1-2, is NAGVMQNPRHLVRRRGQEARLRCSPMKGHSHVYWYRQLPEEGLKFMVYLQKENIIDESGMPKERFSAEFPKEGPSILRIQQVVRGDSAAYFCASSPRDRAAGYTFGSGTRLTVV.

The chain links TRBV6-5 to TRBJ2-7; either TRBD1 or TRBD2 may supply D (5 bases each). Per germline, CDR1 MNHEY and CDR2 SVGAGI. Trimming stripped 2 bases from V and 3 bases from J, with 14 bases between. The CDR3 spans 15 residues. The CDR3 DNA sequence: TGTGCCAGCAGTTACGGGACGGGGATAAACTACGAGCAGTACTTC. It specifies CASSYGTGINYEQYF.

V usage is TRBV5-1 and J usage is TRBJ2-7, with D perhaps given as TRBD1 or TRBD2 (5 bases each). Trimming pared 3 bases from V and 2 bases from J, leaving 15 bases between. The CDR3 spans 15 residues. Looked up from germline, CDR1 is SGHRS and CDR2 is YFSETQ. CDR3 amino acids: CASSSLGDGTYEQYF. In DNA, the CDR3 is TGCGCCAGCAGCTCTCTTGGGGACGGAACCTACGAGCAGTACTTC.

This chain uses TRBV29-1 with TRBJ2-1; 12 positions agree with TRBD1. The CDR3 contains 18 residues. The trim removed 1 base at V and 0 bases at J, leaving 7 bases unmatched. CDR1 is SQVTM, CDR2 ANQGSEA, per germline. The CDR3 region has the DNA TGCAGCGTTGAAGGGGACAGGGGGCGCAGCATCTCCTACAATGAGCAGTTCTTC. It codes for CSVEGDRGRSISYNEQFF.

The J gene is TRBJ2-7, the V gene TRBV9; D is perhaps TRBD1 (5 bases). Trimming took off 0 bases at V and 2 bases at J, with 12 bases between the two ends. This CDR3 spans 15 amino acids. CDR1 and CDR2 (germline): SGDLS, YYNGEE. CDR3 coding DNA: TGTGCCAGCAGCGTAGCCCCAGGGTGGGCCTACGAGCAGTACTTC. It codes for CASSVAPGWAYEQYF.

Regarding this clone: The sample holds other DNA sequences that translate to the same CDR3. The rearrangement joins TRBV28 to TRBJ1-5, with TRBD1 matching 9 bases. The junction had 5 bases not matched to a gene; V was cut back by 7 bases and J by 4 bases. The CDR3 has 14 residues. CDR1 and CDR2 (germline): MDHEN, SYDVKM. The CDR3 nucleotides read TGTGCCAGCAAAGGGGGGACAGGGAATCAGCCCCAGCATTTT. Its protein product is CASKGGTGNQPQHF. Filled out from reference TRBV28 and TRBJ1-5, the complete variable domain reads DVKVTQSSRYLVKRTGEKVFLECVQDMDHENMFWYRQDPGLGLRLIYFSYDVKMKEKGDIPEGYSVSREKKERFSLILESASTNQTSMYLCASKGGTGNQPQHFGDGTRLSIL.

The rearrangement links TRBV5-4 to TRBJ2-3; D tentatively fits TRBD1 or TRBD2 (5 bases each). The V gene's germline CDR1 is SGHNT and CDR2 YYREEE (reference sequence). The CDR3 runs to 14 residues. V lost 3 bases, J lost 14 bases, and 22 bases lay in between. Written as DNA, the CDR3 is TGTGCCAGCAGCTCGCCGGCCCGACCGGGACCGACGTATTTT. Its protein product is CASSSPARPGPTYF.

The V and J genes are TRBV7-9 and TRBJ2-1; D is possibly TRBD2 (5 bases). Germline V gives CDR1 SEHNR, CDR2 FQNEAQ (reference sequence). The CDR3 length is 13 residues. Deletions cut 2 bases from V and 8 bases from J, with 10 bases between. This CDR3 reads CASSLPSLYEQFF. The CDR3 bases are TGTGCCAGCAGCTTACCTAGCCTGTATGAGCAGTTCTTC.

As for this clone: The junction does not match germline at one end; this may be a read error. The chain carries TRBV6-1 and TRBJ2-7; 13 bases are a match to TRBD2. Germline CDR1 reads MNHNS; CDR2 reads SASEGT. The CDR3 is 15 amino acids. CDR3: CASSALSDETSGRFF. CDR3 nucleotides: TGTGCCAGCAGTGCGTTATCAGATGAGACTAGCGGGAGGTTCTTC.

CDR3 region: CASSMRDRGYEQYF. CDR3 nucleotides: TGTGCCAGTAGTATGCGGGACAGGGGATACGAGCAGTACTTC. The V call is TRBV19, the J call TRBJ2-7; 10 bases line up with TRBD1. The CDR3 runs 14 residues. CDR1 and CDR2 (germline): LNHDA, SQIVND (reference sequence). V trimming: 3 bases; J trimming: 4 bases; junction bases outside the gene matches: 3. Using reference TRBV19 and TRBJ2-7 for the parts outside the CDR3, the full variable domain is DGGITQSPKYLFRKEGQNVTLSCEQNLNHDAMYWYRQDPGQGLRLIYYSQIVNDFQKGDIAEGYSVSREKKESFPLTVTSAQKNPTAFYLCASSMRDRGYEQYFGPGTRLTVT.

As concerns this clone: The same CDR3 can be traced to other DNA sequences in this sample. The chain has TRBV10-3 and TRBJ2-1, with 7 positions matching TRBD2. The CDR3 spans 15 residues. Germline CDR1 and CDR2: ENHRY and SYGVKD. V lost 0 bases, J lost 2 bases, and 1 base stayed unmatched. The CDR3 sequence is CAISESGGAYNEQFF. The DNA of the CDR3 is TGTGCCATCAGTGAGTCGGGGGGGGCCTACAATGAGCAGTTCTTC.

On this clone: The sample holds other DNA sequences that translate to the same CDR3. The chain couples TRBV20-1 to TRBJ2-1; tentative D call: TRBD1 (6 bases). The CDR3 spans 11 residues. The ends were cut back, 6 bases at V and 6 bases at J, with 9 bases in the middle. CDR1 and CDR2 from the germline V gene are DFQATT and SNEGSKA (reference sequence). The CDR3 nucleotides read TGCAGTGCCCGAGGGGGCAATGAGCAGTTCTTC. It translates to CSARGGNEQFF.

V and J are TRBV5-1 and TRBJ2-7; TRBD2 aligns across 8 bases. The germline V gene encodes CDR1 SGHRS and CDR2 YFSETQ. V lost 3 bases to trimming and J lost 2 bases; unmatched junction nucleotides: 7. The CDR3 covers 15 residues. The DNA of the CDR3 is TGCGCCAGCAGCTCGGGTAGCGGGGTGACCTACGAGCAGTACTTC. Residues: CASSSGSGVTYEQYF. The full variable domain, completed using reference TRBV5-1 and TRBJ2-7, is KAGVTQTPRYLIKTRGQQVTLSCSPISGHRSVSWYQQTPGQGLQFLFEYFSETQRNKGNFPGRFSGRQFSNSRSEMNVSTLELGDSALYLCASSSGSGVTYEQYFGPGTRLTVT.

The chain carries TRBV5-1 and TRBJ1-3; D not certain. Trimming took 3 bases from V and 0 from J, leaving 7 bases between them. The CDR3 is made up of 14 amino acids. Germline CDR1 and CDR2: SGHRS and YFSETQ. This CDR3 is CASSSATSGNTIYF. As DNA, the CDR3 is TGCGCCAGCAGCTCCGCGACCTCTGGAAACACCATATATTTT.

V is TRBV7-9 and J is TRBJ2-1; no clear D. Trimming removed 6 bases from V and 1 base from J, with 7 bases in between. The CDR3 has 13 residues. Germline V gene lookup returns CDR1 SEHNR and CDR2 FQNEAQ (reference sequence). This CDR3 is CASRADSYNEQFF. The DNA of the CDR3 is TGTGCCAGCAGGGCGGATTCCTACAATGAGCAGTTCTTC.

This sequence joins TRBV9 and TRBJ1-5; tentatively, D is TRBD1 (5 bases). Germline V lookup: CDR1 SGDLS, CDR2 YYNGEE. Trimming pared 0 bases from V and 6 bases from J, leaving 16 bases between. This CDR3 region has 16 residues. The CDR3 sequence: CASSVVVGDRSQPQHF. CDR3 bases: TGTGCCAGCAGCGTAGTAGTGGGGGACCGAAGTCAGCCCCAGCATTTT. Together with reference TRBV9 and TRBJ1-5, the CDR3 gives the full variable domain: DSGVTQTPKHLITATGQRVTLRCSPRSGDLSVYWYQQSLDQGLQFLIQYYNGEERAKGNILERFSAQQFPDLHSELNLSSLELGDSALYFCASSVVVGDRSQPQHFGDGTRLSIL.

V and J are TRBV11-1 and TRBJ2-7, with 7 bases aligning to TRBD1. The CDR3 is 15 residues long. Looked up from germline, CDR1 is SGHAT and CDR2 is FQDESV (reference sequence). Losses at the gene ends were 1 base for V and 3 bases for J; bases not matched to a gene: 6. The CDR3 here is CASSLGGTVFYEQYF. CDR3 in DNA: TGTGCCAGCAGCTTAGGGGGGACAGTGTTCTACGAGCAGTACTTC.

The CDR3 bases are TGTGCCAGCAGAGGCGGTTACTACGAGCAGTACTTC. Translated, it gives CASRGGYYEQYF. The genes are TRBV28 and TRBJ2-7; D ambiguous. The CDR3 contains 12 residues. The germline V and J ends were trimmed by 6 bases and 3 bases, with 9 bases remaining between them. The germline gives CDR1 MDHEN, CDR2 SYDVKM.

V and J are TRBV2 and TRBJ1-5; no clear D gene. The CDR3 extends over 15 amino acids. Germline CDR1 SNHLY, CDR2 FYNNEI. The V end lost 2 bases, the J end lost 1 base, and 9 bases lay between the germline ends. In DNA, the CDR3 is TGTGCCAGCAGTGAATTGGGCCAGAGCAATCAGCCCCAGCATTTT. Translated, it gives CASSELGQSNQPQHF.

This chain joins TRBV7-9 and TRBJ1-2; D may be TRBD1 (5 bases). V lost 2 bases, J lost 5 bases, and 15 bases lay in between. The CDR3 contains 15 residues. CDR1 and CDR2 (germline): SEHNR, FQNEAQ (reference sequence). The CDR3 here is CASSLQGIEVYGYTF. In DNA, the CDR3 is TGTGCCAGCAGCTTACAGGGAATCGAAGTTTATGGCTACACCTTC. Looking up the rest from reference TRBV7-9 and TRBJ1-2 gives the full variable domain: DTGVSQNPRHKITKRGQNVTFRCDPISEHNRLYWYRQTLGQGPEFLTYFQNEAQLEKSRLLSDRFSAERPKGSFSTLEIQRTEQGDSAMYLCASSLQGIEVYGYTFGSGTRLTVV.

The V and J genes are TRBV5-5 and TRBJ2-7; D is ambiguous. Per the germline V gene, CDR1 is SGHKS and CDR2 is YYEKEE (reference sequence). The CDR3 consists of 14 residues. V was pared by 0 bases and J by 0 bases, with 7 bases between. CDR3 DNA sequence: TGTGCCAGCAGCTTGGGGGCAGACTCCTACGAGCAGTACTTC. This codes for CASSLGADSYEQYF.

This clone was detected once. This chain uses TRBV10-3 with TRBJ2-2; 8 bases align to TRBD1. The V gene's germline CDR1 is ENHRY and CDR2 SYGVKD. The length of the CDR3 is 13 residues. Trimming cost V 7 bases and J 5 bases; bases outside gene matches: 3. The CDR3 loop reads CAIKTGETGELFF. The CDR3 nucleotides are TGTGCCATCAAGACAGGGGAGACCGGGGAGCTGTTTTTT.